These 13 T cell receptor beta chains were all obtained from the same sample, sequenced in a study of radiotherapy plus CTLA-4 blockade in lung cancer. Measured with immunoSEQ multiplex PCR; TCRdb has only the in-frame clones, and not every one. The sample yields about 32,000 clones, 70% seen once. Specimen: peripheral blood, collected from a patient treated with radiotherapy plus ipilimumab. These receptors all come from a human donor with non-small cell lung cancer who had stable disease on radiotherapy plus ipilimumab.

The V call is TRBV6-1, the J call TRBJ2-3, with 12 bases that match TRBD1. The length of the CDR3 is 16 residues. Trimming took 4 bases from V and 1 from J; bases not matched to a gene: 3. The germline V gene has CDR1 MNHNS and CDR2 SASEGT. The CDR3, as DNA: TGTGCCAGCAGTGGGGACAGGGGGCCGGGCACAGATACGCAGTATTTT. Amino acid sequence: CASSGDRGPGTDTQYF.

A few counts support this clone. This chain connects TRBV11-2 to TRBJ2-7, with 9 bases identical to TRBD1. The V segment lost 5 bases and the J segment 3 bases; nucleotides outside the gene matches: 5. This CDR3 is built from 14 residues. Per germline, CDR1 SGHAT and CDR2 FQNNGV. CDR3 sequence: CASSVSTGGYEQYF. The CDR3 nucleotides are TGTGCCAGCAGCGTGTCGACAGGGGGCTACGAGCAGTACTTC. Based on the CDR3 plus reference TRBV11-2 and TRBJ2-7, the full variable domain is EAGVAQSPRYKIIEKRQSVAFWCNPISGHATLYWYQQILGQGPKLLIQFQNNGVVDDSQLPKDRFSAERLKGVDSTLKIQPAKLEDSAVYLCASSVSTGGYEQYFGPGTRLTVT.

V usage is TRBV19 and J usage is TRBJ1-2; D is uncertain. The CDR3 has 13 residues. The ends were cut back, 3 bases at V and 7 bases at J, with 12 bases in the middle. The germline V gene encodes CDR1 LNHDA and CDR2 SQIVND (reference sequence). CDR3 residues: CASSITGAGGYTF. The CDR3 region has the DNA TGTGCCAGTAGTATCACGGGCGCCGGTGGCTACACCTTC.

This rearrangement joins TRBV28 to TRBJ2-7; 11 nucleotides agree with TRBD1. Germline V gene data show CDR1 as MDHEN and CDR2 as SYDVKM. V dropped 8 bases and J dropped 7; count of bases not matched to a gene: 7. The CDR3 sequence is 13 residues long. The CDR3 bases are TGTGCCAGCTCAGGACAGGGGGCGCGAGAGCAGTACTTC. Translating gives CASSGQGAREQYF.

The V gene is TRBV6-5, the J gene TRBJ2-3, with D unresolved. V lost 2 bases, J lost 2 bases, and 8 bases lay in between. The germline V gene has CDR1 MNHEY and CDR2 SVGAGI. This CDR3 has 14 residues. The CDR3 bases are TGTGCCAGCAGTTACCTCCCCCACACAGATACGCAGTATTTT. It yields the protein CASSYLPHTDTQYF.

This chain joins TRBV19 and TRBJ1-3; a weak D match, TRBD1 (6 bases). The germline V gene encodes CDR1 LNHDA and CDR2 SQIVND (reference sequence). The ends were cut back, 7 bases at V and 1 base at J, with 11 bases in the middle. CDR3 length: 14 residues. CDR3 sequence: CASKRQESGNTIYF. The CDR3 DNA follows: TGTGCCAGTAAGAGACAGGAGTCTGGAAACACCATATATTTT. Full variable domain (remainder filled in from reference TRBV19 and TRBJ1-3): DGGITQSPKYLFRKEGQNVTLSCEQNLNHDAMYWYRQDPGQGLRLIYYSQIVNDFQKGDIAEGYSVSREKKESFPLTVTSAQKNPTAFYLCASKRQESGNTIYFGEGSWLTVV.

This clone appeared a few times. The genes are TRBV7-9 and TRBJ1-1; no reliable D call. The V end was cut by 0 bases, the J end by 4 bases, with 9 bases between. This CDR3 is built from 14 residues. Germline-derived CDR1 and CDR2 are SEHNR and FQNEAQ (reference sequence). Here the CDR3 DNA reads TGTGCCAGCAGCTTAGCCCGAGCTAGCACTGAAGCTTTCTTT. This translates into CASSLARASTEAFF.

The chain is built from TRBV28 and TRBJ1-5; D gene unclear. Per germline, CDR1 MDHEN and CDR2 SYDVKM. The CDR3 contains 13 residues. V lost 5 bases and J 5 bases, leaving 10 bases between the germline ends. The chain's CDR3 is CASSPSPHQPQHF. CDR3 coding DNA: TGTGCCAGCAGTCCCTCCCCTCATCAGCCCCAGCATTTT.

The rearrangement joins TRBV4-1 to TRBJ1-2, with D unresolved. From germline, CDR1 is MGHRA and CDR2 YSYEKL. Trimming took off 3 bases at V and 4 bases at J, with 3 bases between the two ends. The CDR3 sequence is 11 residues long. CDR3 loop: CASSHLYGYTF. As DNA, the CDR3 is TGCGCCAGCAGCCATCTCTATGGCTACACCTTC.

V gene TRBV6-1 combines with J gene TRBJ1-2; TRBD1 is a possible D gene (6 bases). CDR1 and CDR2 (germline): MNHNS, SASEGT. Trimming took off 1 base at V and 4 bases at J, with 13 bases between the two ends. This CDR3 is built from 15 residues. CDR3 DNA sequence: TGTGCCAGCAGTGAAGTGATCGGGGGCCCCTATGGCTACACCTTC. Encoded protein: CASSEVIGGPYGYTF.

CDR3 sequence: CASGLEFRGLSQETQYF. The CDR3 DNA reads as TGTGCTAGTGGTTTGGAGTTCCGGGGGCTATCACAAGAGACCCAGTACTTC. The chain uses TRBV12-5 and TRBJ2-5; D may be TRBD1 or TRBD2 (6 bases each). The germline V and J ends were trimmed by 1 base and 2 bases, with 17 bases remaining between them. Germline V lookup: CDR1 LGHNT, CDR2 FRNRAP. This CDR3 has 17 residues.

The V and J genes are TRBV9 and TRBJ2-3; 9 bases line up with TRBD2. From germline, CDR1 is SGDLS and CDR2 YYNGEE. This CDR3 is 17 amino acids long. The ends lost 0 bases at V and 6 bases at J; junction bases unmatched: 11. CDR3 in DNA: TGTGCCAGCAGCGTAGATCCAGCGGGAGGTGATAAGGATACGCAGTATTTT. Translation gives CASSVDPAGGDKDTQYF.

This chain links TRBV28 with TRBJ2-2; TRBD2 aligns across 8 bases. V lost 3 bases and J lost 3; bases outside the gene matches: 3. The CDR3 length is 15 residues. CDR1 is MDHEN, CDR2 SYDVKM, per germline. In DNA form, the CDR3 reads TGTGCCAGCAGTTTCGGGAGGGGGTACACCGGGGAGCTGTTTTTT. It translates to CASSFGRGYTGELFF.